These 2 T cell receptor beta chains share one sample of origin, sequenced in a study of T-cell reconstitution after alpha-beta-depleted transplantation in children. Unique molecular identifiers were used in preparing the TCRbeta library. TCRdb reprocessed the PCR reads with MiXCR, giving one entry per CDR3 protein. The sample contains some 400,000 distinct CDR3 sequences, just over 20% of which appear only once. The sequenced sample was PBMCs from the stem cell graft donor, obtained from the stem cell graft. The receptor source for this set is a human donor who donated a stem cell graft to a child with acute myeloid leukemia.

This clonotype was detected a few times. J is TRBJ2-1 and V is TRBV9, with TRBD1 as a possible D gene (5 bases). CDR3 length: 14 amino acids. Germline V gene data show CDR1 as SGDLS and CDR2 as YYNGEE. V lost 6 bases and J 8 bases, leaving 18 bases between the germline ends. CDR3 in DNA: TGTGCCAGCAATGAGCTAGGGGCTGCGGATGAGCAGTTCTTC. This sequence encodes CASNELGAADEQFF.

This clonotype was counted a few times. J is TRBJ2-7 and V is TRBV3-1; unclear D gene. Between the trimmed V and J ends, which lost 2 bases and 4 bases, there was a span of 12 bases. The CDR3 has 14 residues. Germline values: CDR1 LGHDT, CDR2 YNNKEL (reference sequence). In nucleotides, the CDR3 is TGTGCCAGCAGCCAACCCCCCTCAGGATACGAGCAGTACTTC. Its protein is CASSQPPSGYEQYF.